This is a list of T cell receptor beta chains from one sample in a study of T-cell memory formation after mild COVID-19. TCRdb processed the 5' RACE reads anew with MiXCR; each CDR3 protein has one entry. The table lists more than 150,000 distinct CDR3 sequences, around a sixth of them singletons. Material: PBMCs or a T cell subset sorted from them (not recorded which). Source of these receptors: a young man who had mild COVID-19 (a few samples of this study predate the infection). Cell type and time point are not known. CDR3s include the opening cysteine and the closing phenylalanine or tryptophan. D genes are given only for firm matches. Only part of the rows carry a size: once, few, many, or a class if the clone is expanded.

d_call | clone_size | j_call | v_call | cdr3_aa | cdr3_nt
. | . | TRBJ2-5 | TRBV11-2 | CASSHDSQETQYF | TGTGCCAGCAGCCACGACTCGCAAGAGACCCAGTACTTC
TRBD1 | . | TRBJ2-2 | TRBV20-1 | CSATGPRGQGNTGELFF | TGCAGTGCTACAGGCCCCAGGGGGCAAGGGAACACCGGGGAGCTGTTTTTT
. | few | TRBJ2-1 | TRBV7-3 | CASSLQDQNEQFF | TGTGCCAGCAGCTTACAGGACCAGAATGAGCAGTTCTTC
. | . | TRBJ1-1 | TRBV30 | CAWSPPGQIEAFF | TGTGCCTGGAGCCCCCCGGGCCAGATTGAAGCTTTCTTT
TRBD2 | few | TRBJ2-1 | TRBV5-1 | CASSLSGGPNEQFF | TGCGCCAGCAGCCTTAGCGGGGGGCCCAATGAGCAGTTCTTC
TRBD1 | . | TRBJ2-5 | TRBV6-5 | CASSNRDRTETQYF | TGTGCCAGCAGTAACCGGGACAGAACGGAGACCCAGTACTTC
. | many | TRBJ1-5 | TRBV20-1 | CSADTYSNQPQHF | TGCAGTGCTGACACGTATAGCAATCAGCCCCAGCATTTT
. | few | TRBJ2-1 | TRBV18 | CASSPGRGNEQFF | TGTGCCAGCTCACCTGGACGCGGGAATGAGCAGTTCTTC
TRBD1 | . | TRBJ1-1 | TRBV5-1 | CASSRQGENTEAFF | TGCGCCAGCAGCCGACAGGGTGAGAACACTGAAGCTTTCTTT
TRBD2 | . | TRBJ2-5 | TRBV5-1 | CASSRLAGGLQETQYF | TGCGCCAGCAGCAGACTAGCGGGGGGCCTCCAAGAGACCCAGTACTTC
TRBD2 | . | TRBJ2-1 | TRBV5-1 | CASSGISLAGSPYNEQFF | TGCGCCAGCAGCGGAATATCCCTAGCGGGCTCCCCCTACAATGAGCAGTTCTTC
. | few | TRBJ1-1 | TRBV5-4 | CASSLDRKNTEAFF | TGTGCCAGCAGTCTGGACAGAAAGAACACTGAAGCTTTCTTT
. | . | TRBJ1-1 | TRBV12-3/TRBV12-4 | CASRYRAEAFF | TGTGCCAGCAGGTACAGGGCTGAAGCTTTCTTT
TRBD2 | many | TRBJ2-5 | TRBV4-1 | CASSLTASGGYQETQYF | TGCGCCAGCAGCCTAACCGCTAGCGGGGGGTACCAAGAGACCCAGTACTTC
. | . | TRBJ2-4 | TRBV4-1 | CASSQAPTSSGAKNIQYF | TGCGCCAGCAGCCAAGCTCCCACTAGCTCTGGGGCCAAAAACATTCAGTACTTC
. | few | TRBJ2-3 | TRBV20-1 | CSASVADTQYF | TGCAGTGCTAGCGTGGCAGATACGCAGTATTTT
. | . | TRBJ1-1 | TRBV20-1 | CSASNPAEGNTEAFF | TGCAGTGCTAGTAATCCAGCGGAAGGGAACACTGAAGCTTTCTTT
. | few | TRBJ1-4 | TRBV7-2 | CASSPPGGGNEKLFF | TGTGCCAGCAGCCCGCCGGGGGGGGGTAATGAAAAACTGTTTTTT
TRBD2 | . | TRBJ2-6 | TRBV5-1 | CASTQWVAGDSGANVLTF | TGCGCCAGCACCCAGTGGGTAGCGGGAGACTCTGGGGCCAACGTCCTGACTTTC
TRBD1 | few | TRBJ1-1 | TRBV4-1 | CASSQLGQGRGNTEAFF | TGCGCCAGCAGCCAGCTGGGACAGGGAAGAGGAAACACTGAAGCTTTCTTT
. | . | TRBJ2-1 | TRBV5-1 | CASSAGVAANEQFF | TGCGCCAGCAGCGCCGGAGTAGCGGCAAATGAGCAGTTCTTC
. | few | TRBJ2-5 | TRBV6-5 | CASNRDPLRETQYF | TGTGCCAGCAACCGGGATCCACTTCGGGAGACCCAGTACTTC
. | few | TRBJ2-7 | TRBV6-5 | CASSLIGAGYEQYF | TGTGCCAGCAGTTTGATTGGTGCGGGCTACGAGCAGTACTTC
. | . | TRBJ2-3 | TRBV29-1 | CSVGHRNTDTQYF | TGCAGCGTTGGCCATAGGAACACAGATACGCAGTATTTT
TRBD2 | few | TRBJ2-5 | TRBV15 | CATSTPLAGVETQYF | TGTGCCACCAGCACCCCACTAGCGGGGGTAGAGACCCAGTACTTC
. | few | TRBJ2-7 | TRBV5-5 | CASSFSDYEQYF | TGTGCCAGCAGCTTCTCAGATTACGAGCAGTACTTC
. | once | TRBJ1-2 | TRBV10-3 | CAISERTTGGYTF | TGTGCCATCAGTGAGAGAACAACGGGCGGCTACACCTTC
TRBD1 | . | TRBJ2-6 | TRBV12-3/TRBV12-4 | CASSDQGAGANVLTF | TGTGCCAGCAGTGATCAGGGGGCTGGGGCCAACGTCCTGACTTTC
. | . | TRBJ1-2 | TRBV9 | CASSARENYGYTF | TGTGCCAGCAGCGCCAGGGAAAACTATGGCTACACCTTC
. | . | TRBJ2-5 | TRBV4-3 | CASSQIRGGTQYF | TGCGCCAGCAGCCAAATCAGGGGAGGGACCCAGTACTTC
. | few | TRBJ2-1 | TRBV20-1 | CSARDRRGGDEQFF | TGCAGTGCTAGAGATCGTAGGGGGGGCGATGAGCAGTTCTTC
TRBD2 | . | TRBJ2-1 | TRBV9 | CASSVALAGGGEQFF | TGTGCCAGCAGCGTTGCACTAGCGGGGGGAGGTGAGCAGTTCTTC
TRBD1 | . | TRBJ1-2 | TRBV12-3/TRBV12-4 | CASSEQGAQSPYTF | TGTGCCAGCAGCGAACAGGGGGCGCAATCCCCCTACACCTTC
. | few | TRBJ1-6 | TRBV20-1 | CSARELLSPLHF | TGCAGTGCTAGAGAGCTCCTTTCACCCCTCCACTTT
. | few | TRBJ2-1 | TRBV5-4 | CASSGGAHSYNEQFF | TGTGCCAGCAGCGGAGGGGCCCACTCCTACAATGAGCAGTTCTTC
. | . | TRBJ2-3 | TRBV18 | CASSGSGIDTQYF | TGTGCCAGCTCAGGTAGCGGCATAGATACGCAGTATTTT
. | . | TRBJ1-3 | TRBV3-1 | CASSQSLLTGADGNTIYF | TGTGCCAGCAGCCAATCCTTGTTGACCGGGGCTGATGGAAACACCATATATTTT
TRBD1 | many | TRBJ2-1 | TRBV6-5 | CASSYSTPIRDRVFF | TGTGCCAGCAGTTACTCGACGCCGATCCGGGACAGGGTCTTCTTC
. | few | TRBJ2-3 | TRBV5-1 | CASSLVASTDTQYF | TGCGCCAGCAGCTTGGTTGCGTCAACAGATACGCAGTATTTT
. | few | TRBJ2-2 | TRBV12-3/TRBV12-4 | CALAGGTGELFF | TGTGCGCTAGCTGGGGGCACCGGGGAGCTGTTTTTT
. | . | TRBJ1-6 | TRBV20-1 | CSARERWKAASSYNSPLHF | TGCAGTGCTAGAGAAAGATGGAAGGCTGCGAGCTCCTATAATTCACCCCTCCACTTT
. | many | TRBJ2-3 | TRBV7-3 | CASSLGREDTQYF | TGTGCCAGCAGCTTAGGCAGGGAGGATACGCAGTATTTT
. | . | TRBJ2-5 | TRBV12-5 | CASGGTGRQETQYF | TGTGCTAGTGGTGGAACAGGGAGACAAGAGACCCAGTACTTC
. | . | TRBJ2-1 | TRBV6-5 | CASSYDGSGVYNEQFF | TGTGCCAGCAGTTACGACGGCTCAGGGGTCTACAATGAGCAGTTCTTC
. | few | TRBJ2-3 | TRBV5-1 | CASSLALGPMDTQYF | TGCGCCAGCAGCTTGGCCTTAGGACCTATGGATACGCAGTATTTT
. | . | TRBJ2-3 | TRBV7-9 | CASSPGGQTDTQYF | TGTGCCAGCAGCCCCGGGGGACAGACAGATACGCAGTATTTT
. | . | TRBJ2-3 | TRBV10-1 | CASSESGRGPSDTQYF | TGCGCCAGCAGTGAGTCGGGCAGGGGTCCGTCCGATACGCAGTATTTT
. | few | TRBJ1-1 | TRBV6-5 | CASSPYDRTNTEAFF | TGTGCCAGCAGTCCTTACGACAGGACAAACACTGAAGCTTTCTTT
. | few | TRBJ2-1 | TRBV12-3/TRBV12-4 | CASSFGRLREQFF | TGTGCCAGCAGTTTTGGGCGCCTTAGGGAGCAGTTCTTC
TRBD2 | . | TRBJ2-1 | TRBV9 | CASSVGLAGNNEQFF | TGTGCCAGCAGCGTAGGACTAGCGGGGAACAATGAGCAGTTCTTC
. | . | TRBJ1-1 | TRBV7-9 | CASSARDIRRTEAFF | TGTGCCAGCAGCGCCCGGGACATTCGGAGAACTGAAGCTTTCTTT
TRBD1 | . | TRBJ1-1 | TRBV7-2 | CASSLMWDRDTEAFF | TGTGCCAGCAGCTTAATGTGGGACAGGGACACTGAAGCTTTCTTT
. | . | TRBJ1-1 | TRBV12-3/TRBV12-4 | CASSLTAEAFF | TGTGCCAGCAGTTTAACGGCGGAAGCTTTCTTT
. | few | TRBJ1-2 | TRBV5-6 | CASSPTGRGIYGYTF | TGTGCCAGCAGCCCGACTGGGAGGGGGATCTATGGCTACACCTTC
. | . | TRBJ1-4 | TRBV5-1 | CASSPTINEKLFF | TGCGCCAGCAGCCCCACCATAAATGAAAAACTGTTTTTT
. | . | TRBJ1-2 | TRBV9 | CASSVGRGGSGYTF | TGTGCCAGCAGCGTAGGACGGGGAGGCTCTGGCTACACCTTC